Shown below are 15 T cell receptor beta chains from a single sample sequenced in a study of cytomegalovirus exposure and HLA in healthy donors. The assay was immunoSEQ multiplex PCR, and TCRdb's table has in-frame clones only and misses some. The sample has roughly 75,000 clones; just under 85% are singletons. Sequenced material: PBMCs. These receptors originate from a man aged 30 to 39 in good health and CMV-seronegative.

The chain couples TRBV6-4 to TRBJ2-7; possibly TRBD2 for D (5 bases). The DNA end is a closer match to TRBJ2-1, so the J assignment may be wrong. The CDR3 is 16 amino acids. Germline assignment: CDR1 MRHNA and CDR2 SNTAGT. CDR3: CASSDSMSEGYNEQFF. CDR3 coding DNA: TGTGCCAGCAGTGACTCGATGTCCGAGGGTTACAATGAGCAGTTCTTC.

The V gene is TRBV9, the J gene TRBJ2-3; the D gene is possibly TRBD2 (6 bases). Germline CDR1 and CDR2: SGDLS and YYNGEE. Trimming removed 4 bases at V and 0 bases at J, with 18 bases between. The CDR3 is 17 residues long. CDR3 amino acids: CASSTSLHSGSTDTQYF. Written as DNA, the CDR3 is TGTGCCAGCAGCACCTCTCTTCACAGCGGGAGCACAGATACGCAGTATTTT.

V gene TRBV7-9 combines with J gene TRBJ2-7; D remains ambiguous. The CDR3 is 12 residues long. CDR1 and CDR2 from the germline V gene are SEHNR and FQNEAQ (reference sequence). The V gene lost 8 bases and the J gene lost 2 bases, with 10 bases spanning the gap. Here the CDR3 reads CASSPDTYEQYV. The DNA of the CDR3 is TGTGCCAGCTCCCCTGACACCTACGAGCAGTACGTC.

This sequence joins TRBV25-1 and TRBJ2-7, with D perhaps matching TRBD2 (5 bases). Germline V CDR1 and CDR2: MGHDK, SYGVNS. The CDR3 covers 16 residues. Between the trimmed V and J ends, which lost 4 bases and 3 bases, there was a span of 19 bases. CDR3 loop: CASSAPFGDPYYEQYF. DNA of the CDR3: TGTGCCAGCAGTGCACCTTTCGGGGATCCCTACTACGAGCAGTACTTC.

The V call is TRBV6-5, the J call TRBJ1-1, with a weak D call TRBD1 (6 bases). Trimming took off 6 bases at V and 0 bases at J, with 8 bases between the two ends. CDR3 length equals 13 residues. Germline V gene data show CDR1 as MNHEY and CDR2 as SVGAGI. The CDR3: CASSRTVNTEAFF. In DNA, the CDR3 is TGTGCCAGCAGCAGGACAGTGAACACTGAAGCTTTCTTT.

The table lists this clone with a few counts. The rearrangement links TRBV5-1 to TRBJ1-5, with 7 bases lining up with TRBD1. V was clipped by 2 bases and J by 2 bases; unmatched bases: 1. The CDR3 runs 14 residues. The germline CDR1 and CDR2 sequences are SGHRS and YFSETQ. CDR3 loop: CASSFGTGNQPQHF. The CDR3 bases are TGCGCCAGCAGCTTTGGGACAGGCAATCAGCCCCAGCATTTT.

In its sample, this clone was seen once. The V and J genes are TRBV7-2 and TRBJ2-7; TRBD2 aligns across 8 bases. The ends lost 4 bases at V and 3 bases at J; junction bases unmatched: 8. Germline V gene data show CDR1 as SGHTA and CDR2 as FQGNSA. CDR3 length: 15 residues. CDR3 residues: CASSSSAGALYEQYF. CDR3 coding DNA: TGTGCCAGCAGCTCCTCAGCGGGGGCCCTCTACGAGCAGTACTTC.

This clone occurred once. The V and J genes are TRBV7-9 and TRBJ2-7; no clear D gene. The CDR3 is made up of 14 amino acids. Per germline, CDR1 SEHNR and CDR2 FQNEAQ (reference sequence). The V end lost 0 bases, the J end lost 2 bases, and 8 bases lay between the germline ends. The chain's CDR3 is CASSLAGQTYEQYV. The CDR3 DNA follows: TGTGCCAGCAGCTTAGCGGGCCAGACCTACGAGCAGTACGTC.

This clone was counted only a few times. The CDR3 here is CASSQGERELVTDTQYF. In DNA form, the CDR3 reads TGCGCCAGCAGCCAAGGCGAGCGGGAGTTGGTCACAGATACGCAGTATTTT. The chain combines TRBV4-3 with TRBJ2-3, with 8 bases aligning to TRBD2. The CDR3 is made up of 17 amino acids. V shed 1 base, J shed 2 bases, and the junction held 8 bases outside the gene matches. The germline V gene encodes CDR1 LGHNA and CDR2 YSLEER.

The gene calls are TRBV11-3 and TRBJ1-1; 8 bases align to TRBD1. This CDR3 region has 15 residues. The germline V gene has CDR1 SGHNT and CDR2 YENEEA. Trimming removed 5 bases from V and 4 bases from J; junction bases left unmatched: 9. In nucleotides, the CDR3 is TGTGCCAGCAGCCCCGGACAGGGAGGCGCCACTGAAGCTTTCTTT. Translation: CASSPGQGGATEAFF.

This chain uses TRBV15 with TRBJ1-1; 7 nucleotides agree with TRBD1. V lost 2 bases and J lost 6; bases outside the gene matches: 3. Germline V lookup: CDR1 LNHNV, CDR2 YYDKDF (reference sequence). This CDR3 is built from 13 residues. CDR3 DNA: TGTGCCACCAGCAGACAGGGGGGAGCTGAAGCTTTCTTT. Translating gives CATSRQGGAEAFF.

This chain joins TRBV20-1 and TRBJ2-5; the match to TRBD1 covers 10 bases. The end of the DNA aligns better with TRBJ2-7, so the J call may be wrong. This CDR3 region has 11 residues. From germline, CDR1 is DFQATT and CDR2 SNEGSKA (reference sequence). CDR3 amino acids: CSPGQGDEQYF. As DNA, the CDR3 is TGCAGTCCCGGACAGGGGGACGAGCAGTACTTC.

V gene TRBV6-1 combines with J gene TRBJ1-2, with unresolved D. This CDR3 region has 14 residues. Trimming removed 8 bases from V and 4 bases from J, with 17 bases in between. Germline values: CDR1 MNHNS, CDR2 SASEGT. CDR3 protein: CASSPRGNVYGYTF. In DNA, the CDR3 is TGTGCCAGCTCTCCTCGAGGGAATGTCTATGGCTACACCTTC.

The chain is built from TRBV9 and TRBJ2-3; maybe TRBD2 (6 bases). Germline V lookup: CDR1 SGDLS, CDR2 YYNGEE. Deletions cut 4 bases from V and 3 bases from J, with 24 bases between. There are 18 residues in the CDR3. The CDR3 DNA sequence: TGTGCCAGCAGCTACAGTCAGACTAGAAAGGGCCCAACAGATACGCAGTATTTT. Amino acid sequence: CASSYSQTRKGPTDTQYF.

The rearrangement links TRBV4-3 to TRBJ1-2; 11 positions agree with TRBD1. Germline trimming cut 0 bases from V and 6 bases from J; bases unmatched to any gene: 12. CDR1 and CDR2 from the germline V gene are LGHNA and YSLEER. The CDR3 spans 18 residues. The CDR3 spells CASSQDQDRGLWADGYTF. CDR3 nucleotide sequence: TGCGCCAGCAGCCAAGATCAGGACAGGGGGCTCTGGGCTGATGGCTACACCTTC.